Presented here are 27 T cell receptor beta chains from one specimen sequenced in a study of blood T cell repertoires in COVID-19. Here immunoSEQ multiplex PCR was the method, and the copy in TCRdb shows in-frame clones only, minus some. The sample lists around 75,000 clones; roughly 89% were seen once. Sequenced material: peripheral blood. Source of these receptors: a man aged 50 or older with acute or convalescent COVID-19.

The V gene is TRBV19, the J gene TRBJ1-2; D ambiguous. CDR3 length: 13 residues. Deletions cut 1 base from V and 4 bases from J, with 7 bases between. CDR1 and CDR2 (germline): LNHDA, SQIVND (reference sequence). The chain's CDR3 is CASSIGTSYGYTF. The CDR3 DNA follows: TGTGCCAGTAGTATAGGGACTTCCTATGGCTACACCTTC.

This clone is a singleton in its sample. The rearrangement links TRBV18 to TRBJ1-2, with a tentative D call TRBD1 (5 bases). Trimming stripped 3 bases from V and 0 bases from J, with 11 bases between. Germline CDR1 reads KGHSH; CDR2 reads LQKENI. The CDR3 consists of 15 residues. The CDR3 sequence: CASSPDTLPNYGYTF. The CDR3 DNA reads TGTGCCAGCTCACCGGACACACTTCCTAACTATGGCTACACCTTC.

The chain joins TRBV3-1 (or the pseudogene TRBV3-2) to TRBJ1-3; 7 positions agree with TRBD1. V was clipped by 1 base and J by 0 bases; unmatched bases: 6. Per germline, CDR1 LGHDT and CDR2 YNNKEL (reference sequence). The CDR3 is made up of 17 amino acids. CDR3 region: CASSQVPGQSSGNTIYF. Here the CDR3 DNA reads TGTGCCAGCAGCCAAGTCCCGGGACAGAGCTCTGGAAACACCATATATTTT.

J is TRBJ2-5 and V is TRBV5-1; TRBD1 aligns across 10 bases. This CDR3 is 15 amino acids long. Trimming took 0 bases from V and 6 from J; bases not matched to a gene: 5. The germline V gene encodes CDR1 SGHRS and CDR2 YFSETQ. The CDR3: CASSLAPDRGKTQYF. The CDR3 DNA reads as TGCGCCAGCAGCTTGGCACCGGACAGGGGGAAGACCCAGTACTTC. Together with reference TRBV5-1 and TRBJ2-5, the CDR3 gives the full variable domain: KAGVTQTPRYLIKTRGQQVTLSCSPISGHRSVSWYQQTPGQGLQFLFEYFSETQRNKGNFPGRFSGRQFSNSRSEMNVSTLELGDSALYLCASSLAPDRGKTQYFGPGTRLLVL.

The V gene is TRBV7-6, the J gene TRBJ2-7; the D is unclear. This CDR3 spans 14 amino acids. Germline values: CDR1 SGHVS, CDR2 FNYEAQ. The V end lost 5 bases, the J end lost 2 bases, and 13 bases lay between the germline ends. The CDR3 DNA is TGTGCCAGCAGCCCTCTAGACCTTCCCTACGAGCAGTACTTC. It yields the protein CASSPLDLPYEQYF.

The rearrangement joins TRBV12-3 or TRBV12-4 to TRBJ2-3, with 7 nucleotides matching TRBD2. This CDR3 contains 13 residues. With V trimmed by 3 bases and J by 11 bases, 8 bases remained unmatched. CDR3 residues: CASSFGGWGGQYF. The CDR3 coding sequence is TGTGCCAGCAGTTTTGGAGGGTGGGGGGGGCAGTATTTT.

The genes are TRBV6-5 and TRBJ1-1; no reliable D call. V gave up 1 base and J gave up 1 base, with 10 bases separating them. This CDR3 has 15 amino acids. Germline lookup yields CDR1 MNHEY and CDR2 SVGAGI. CDR3 in DNA: TGTGCCAGCAGTTACTACAAAACTAGGAACACTGAAGCTTTCTTT. It translates to CASSYYKTRNTEAFF.

This sequence joins TRBV13 and TRBJ2-5; TRBD1 is a possible D gene (5 bases). This CDR3 is built from 14 residues. The ends were cut back, 2 bases at V and 2 bases at J, with 9 bases in the middle. Germline values: CDR1 PRHDT, CDR2 FYEKMQ (reference sequence). In DNA form, the CDR3 reads TGTGCCAGCAGCTTATCAGGGATACAAGAGACCCAGTACTTC. It encodes CASSLSGIQETQYF. Combining the CDR3 with reference TRBV13 and TRBJ2-5 gives the whole variable domain AAGVIQSPRHLIKEKRETATLKCYPIPRHDTVYWYQQGPGQDPQFLISFYEKMQSDKGSIPDRFSAQQFSDYHSELNMSSLELGDSALYFCASSLSGIQETQYFGPGTRLLVL.

J is TRBJ1-1 and V is TRBV19, with 10 bases that match TRBD1. The CDR3 spans 14 residues. V shed 8 bases, J shed 4 bases, and the junction held 7 bases outside the gene matches. CDR1 LNHDA and CDR2 SQIVND come from the germline V gene (reference sequence). The CDR3 nucleotides read TGTGCCAGTCGCCCGACAGGGGGCGTCACTGAAGCTTTCTTT. Its translation is CASRPTGGVTEAFF.

The V gene is TRBV6-6, the J gene TRBJ1-6; no reliable D call. Germline-derived CDR1 and CDR2 are MNHNY and SVGAGI (reference sequence). The length of the CDR3 is 14 residues. V lost 1 base and J lost 8, with 9 bases in between. As DNA, the CDR3 is TGTGCCAGCAGTTACTACGTTCGGGATTCACCCCTCCACTTT. Its protein is CASSYYVRDSPLHF.

Written as DNA, the CDR3 is TGTGCCATCAGTGAGTCTGCCGGCTCCTACGAGCAGTACTTC. Its protein is CAISESAGSYEQYF. The chain couples TRBV10-3 to TRBJ2-7; no reliable D call. Germline V gives CDR1 ENHRY, CDR2 SYGVKD. The CDR3 is made up of 14 amino acids. V gave up 0 bases and J gave up 0 bases, with 6 bases separating them.

This sequence joins TRBV14 and TRBJ2-1, with 15 bases lining up with TRBD2. This CDR3 spans 17 amino acids. In germline, CDR1 is SGHDN, CDR2 FVKESK. The trim removed 4 bases at V and 6 bases at J, leaving 7 bases unmatched. CDR3 amino acids: CASSLTGTSGRSNEQFF. DNA for the CDR3: TGTGCCAGCAGCCTCACCGGGACTAGCGGGAGGTCCAATGAGCAGTTCTTC. Full variable domain (missing parts from reference TRBV14 and TRBJ2-1): EAGVTQFPSHSVIEKGQTVTLRCDPISGHDNLYWYRRVMGKEIKFLLHFVKESKQDESGMPNNRFLAERTGGTYSTLKVQPAELEDSGVYFCASSLTGTSGRSNEQFFGPGTRLTVL.

The V gene is TRBV21-1, the J gene TRBJ2-7; the table's D call of TRBD1 was not tested on the DNA. TRBV21-1 is listed as a pseudogene. This CDR3 region has 15 residues. CDR3 region: CASSPQPQGSYEQYF. CDR3 nucleotide sequence: TGTGCCAGCAGCCCTCAACCGCAGGGGAGCTACGAGCAGTACTTC.

J is TRBJ2-5 and V is TRBV7-9; the D gene is possibly TRBD2 (6 bases). Germline assignment: CDR1 SEHNR and CDR2 FQNEAQ (reference sequence). The CDR3 consists of 14 residues. V gave up 1 base and J gave up 1 base, with 7 bases separating them. The CDR3 spells CASSLGLVQETQYF. Here the CDR3 DNA reads TGTGCCAGCAGCTTAGGACTAGTCCAAGAGACCCAGTACTTC.

The chain combines TRBV7-8 with TRBJ2-7, with 10 bases identical to TRBD2. Germline V gene lookup returns CDR1 SGHVS and CDR2 FQNEAQ. This CDR3 region has 15 residues. V was clipped by 6 bases and J by 1 base; unmatched bases: 6. CDR3 loop: CASSLAGESSYEQYF. Here the CDR3 DNA reads TGTGCCAGCAGTCTAGCGGGAGAGTCGTCCTACGAGCAGTACTTC.

This chain joins TRBV6-5 and TRBJ1-2; no clear D. CDR3 size: 12 residues. The V end lost 2 bases, the J end lost 5 bases, and 6 bases lay between the germline ends. The germline V gene has CDR1 MNHEY and CDR2 SVGAGI. The CDR3 coding sequence is TGTGCCAGCAGTTACGCGGGTTATGGCTACACCTTC. This gives the protein CASSYAGYGYTF.

The V and J genes are TRBV6-5 and TRBJ1-2; 8 bases fit TRBD1. J lost 9 bases, V lost 2 bases, and 8 bases had no gene match. CDR3 length: 14 residues. From germline, CDR1 is MNHEY and CDR2 SVGAGI. The CDR3 loop reads CASSYESDRARYTF. The CDR3 DNA reads as TGTGCCAGCAGTTACGAGTCGGACAGGGCGCGCTACACCTTC.

The rearrangement uses TRBV10-3 and TRBJ1-1; no clear D. V lost 0 bases, J lost 1 base, and 6 bases lay in between. CDR1 ENHRY and CDR2 SYGVKD come from the germline V gene. This CDR3 spans 14 amino acids. The CDR3 region is CAISESSQNTEAFF. As DNA, the CDR3 is TGTGCCATCAGTGAGTCTTCCCAGAACACTGAAGCTTTCTTT.

Turning to this clone: Within the sample, other DNA sequences also encode this same CDR3. The rearrangement links TRBV7-9 to TRBJ2-5; TRBD2 aligns across 8 bases. Germline V gene sequence: CDR1 SEHNR, CDR2 FQNEAQ (reference sequence). The CDR3 has 13 residues. The V gene end was trimmed by 3 bases and the J gene end by 4 bases; junction bases not matched to a gene: 1. The CDR3 DNA follows: TGTGCCAGCAGCTTGGCGGGGGGAGAGACCCAGTACTTC. This codes for CASSLAGGETQYF.

The gene calls are TRBV19 and TRBJ1-5; weak D call: TRBD1 (6 bases). The CDR3 is 14 amino acids. The V gene lost 6 bases and the J gene lost 3 bases, with 12 bases spanning the gap. The germline V gene encodes CDR1 LNHDA and CDR2 SQIVND (reference sequence). The CDR3 loop reads CASRGNRVNQPQHF. The CDR3 nucleotides read TGTGCCAGTAGAGGAAACAGGGTCAATCAGCCCCAGCATTTT.

V usage is TRBV18 and J usage is TRBJ2-7, with 7 bases that match TRBD1. CDR3 length: 13 amino acids. V was clipped by 3 bases and J by 7 bases; unmatched bases: 6. Germline values: CDR1 KGHSH, CDR2 LQKENI. The CDR3 sequence is CASSPGTEGEQYF. DNA for the CDR3: TGTGCCAGCTCACCGGGGACAGAAGGGGAGCAGTACTTC. The variable domain in full, completed from reference TRBV18 and TRBJ2-7, reads NAGVMQNPRHLVRRRGQEARLRCSPMKGHSHVYWYRQLPEEGLKFMVYLQKENIIDESGMPKERFSAEFPKEGPSILRIQQVVRGDSAAYFCASSPGTEGEQYFGPGTRLTVT.

The chain links TRBV2 to TRBJ2-7; D may be TRBD2 (5 bases). This CDR3 is 12 amino acids long. V lost 6 bases to trimming and J lost 1 base, with 7 bases between them. The germline gives CDR1 SNHLY, CDR2 FYNNEI. CDR3 in DNA: TGTGCCAGCAGGAGGGAATCCTACGAGCAGTACTTC. Translating it yields CASRRESYEQYF.

This chain connects TRBV7-2 to TRBJ2-7; D is perhaps TRBD2 (6 bases). Germline V lookup: CDR1 SGHTA, CDR2 FQGNSA. Trimming cost V 7 bases and J 2 bases, with 15 bases left between them. The CDR3 covers 14 residues. The CDR3 bases are TGTGCCAGCACCCGCGGCGGGACCCCCTACGAGCAGTACTTC. It specifies CASTRGGTPYEQYF.

The chain employs TRBV2 and TRBJ2-2; D might be TRBD1 (5 bases). With 5 bases removed from V and 1 base from J, the gap between germline ends came to 8 bases. The CDR3 covers 14 residues. Germline values: CDR1 SNHLY, CDR2 FYNNEI. CDR3 loop: CASSYRRNTGELFF. CDR3 coding DNA: TGTGCCAGCAGTTACAGGAGGAACACCGGGGAGCTGTTTTTT. Based on the CDR3 plus reference TRBV2 and TRBJ2-2, the full variable domain is EPEVTQTPSHQVTQMGQEVILRCVPISNHLYFYWYRQILGQKVEFLVSFYNNEISEKSEIFDDQFSVERPDGSNFTLKIRSTKLEDSAMYFCASSYRRNTGELFFGEGSRLTVL.

The V and J genes are TRBV7-2 and TRBJ1-1; 9 bases map to TRBD1. Germline CDR1 SGHTA, CDR2 FQGNSA. This CDR3 is 14 amino acids long. V was clipped by 5 bases and J by 5 bases; unmatched bases: 6. This chain's CDR3 is CASSVQGAGTEAFF. CDR3 DNA sequence: TGTGCCAGCAGCGTACAGGGGGCAGGGACTGAAGCTTTCTTT.

The chain is built from TRBV27 and TRBJ2-1; 8 positions match TRBD1. This CDR3 spans 16 amino acids. Per germline, CDR1 MNHEY and CDR2 SMNVEV (reference sequence). V was clipped by 2 bases and J by 0 bases; unmatched bases: 3. The CDR3, as DNA: TGTGCCAGCAGTTTACGGACAGGGAGCTCCTACAATGAGCAGTTCTTC. Amino acid sequence: CASSLRTGSSYNEQFF.

The V gene is TRBV10-2, the J gene TRBJ1-3, with TRBD1 matching over 10 bases. Germline trimming cut 5 bases from V and 0 bases from J; bases unmatched to any gene: 13. Germline V CDR1 and CDR2: WSHSY, SAAADI. The CDR3 runs to 19 residues. The CDR3 is CASSRDSFGTGASGNTIYF. CDR3 nucleotides: TGCGCCAGCAGTCGTGACTCCTTCGGGACAGGGGCCTCTGGAAACACCATATATTTT.